This T cell receptor beta chain was sequenced during a study of blood T cell repertoires in COVID-19. Study details: T cells, B-cell-depleted T cells, or PBMCs provided the cDNA or gDNA that served as material.

The CDR3 sequence is 15 residues long. V shed 5 bases, J shed 6 bases, and the junction held 10 bases outside the gene matches. Germline loops: CDR1 SGHTA, CDR2 FQGNSA. Repertoires were generated with immunoSEQ multiplex PCR, while TCRdb's copy carries only in-frame clones and drops some. Of 170,000 or so clones listed, around 80% are singletons. Sequenced: peripheral blood. The origin of this receptor is a woman aged 60-70 years with acute or convalescent COVID-19. The V call is TRBV7-2, the J call TRBJ2-4, with TRBD1 identical over 7 bases. The DNA for the CDR3 is TGTGCCAGCAGCCTACTCGACAGGGTAGGAAACATTCAGTACTTC. Translation: CASSLLDRVGNIQYF.